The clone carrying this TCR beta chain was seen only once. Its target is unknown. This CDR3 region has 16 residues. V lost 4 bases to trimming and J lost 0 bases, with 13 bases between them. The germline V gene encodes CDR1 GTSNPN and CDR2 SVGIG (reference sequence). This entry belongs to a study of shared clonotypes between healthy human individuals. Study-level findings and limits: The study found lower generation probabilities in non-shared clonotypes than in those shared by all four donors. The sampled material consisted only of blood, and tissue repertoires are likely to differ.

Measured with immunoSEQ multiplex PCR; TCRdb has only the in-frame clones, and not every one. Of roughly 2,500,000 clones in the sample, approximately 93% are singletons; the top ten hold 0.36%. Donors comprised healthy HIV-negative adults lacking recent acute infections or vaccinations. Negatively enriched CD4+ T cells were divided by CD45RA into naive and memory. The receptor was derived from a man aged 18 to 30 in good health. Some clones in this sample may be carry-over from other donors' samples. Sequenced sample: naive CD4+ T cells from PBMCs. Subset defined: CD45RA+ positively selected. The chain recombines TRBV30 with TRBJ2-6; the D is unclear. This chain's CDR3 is CAWNTDHSSGANVLTF. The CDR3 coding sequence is TGTGCCTGGAACACGGACCATAGCTCTGGGGCCAACGTCCTGACTTTC.